This note documents a single T cell receptor (beta chain) sequence. A single record per CDR3 protein comes from TCRdb applying MiXCR to the 5' RACE reads. This table holds 450,000 to 550,000 distinct CDR3 sequences, 21% found once. This CDR3 contains 19 residues. The V gene lost 6 bases and the J gene lost 3 bases, with 27 bases spanning the gap. CDR1 is SNHLY, CDR2 FYNNEI, per germline. This sample was included in a study of T cells after yellow fever vaccination. This receptor was taken from a man younger than 35 who received the YFV17D yellow fever vaccine. The sample was PBMCs, taken around 3 weeks after the first yellow fever vaccination. The chain couples TRBV2 to TRBJ2-1; the D gene is possibly TRBD1 (6 bases). CDR3 coding DNA: TGTGCCAGCAGCCGACAGGCGCTTCTCAGGGCCGACCACTACAATGAGCAGTTCTTC. Residues: CASSRQALLRADHYNEQFF.